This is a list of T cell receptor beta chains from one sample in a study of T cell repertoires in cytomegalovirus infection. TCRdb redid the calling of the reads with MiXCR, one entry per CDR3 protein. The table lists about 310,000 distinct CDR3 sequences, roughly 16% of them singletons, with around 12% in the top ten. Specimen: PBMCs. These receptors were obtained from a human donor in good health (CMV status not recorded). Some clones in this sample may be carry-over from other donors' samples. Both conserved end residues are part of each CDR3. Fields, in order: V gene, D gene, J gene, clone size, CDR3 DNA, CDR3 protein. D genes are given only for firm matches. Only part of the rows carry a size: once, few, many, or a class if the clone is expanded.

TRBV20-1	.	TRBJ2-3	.	TGCAGTGCTACGACTAGTAGAGGTACGGATACGCAGTATTTT	CSATTSRGTDTQYF
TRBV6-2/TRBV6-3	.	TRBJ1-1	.	TGTGCCAGCAGTTACCGCGGAGCCGCCGGGAACCTTAACACTGAAGCTTTCTTT	CASSYRGAAGNLNTEAFF
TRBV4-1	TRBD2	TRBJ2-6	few	TGCGCCAGCAGCCAAGGGGGGGGGTGGAACGTCCTGACTTTC	CASSQGGGWNVLTF
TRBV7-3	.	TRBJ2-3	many	TGTGCCAGCAGCCAGGGCTCTCGCGGTAGCACAGATACGCAGTATTTT	CASSQGSRGSTDTQYF
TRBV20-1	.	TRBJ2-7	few	TGCAGTGCTAGAGATTTTAGAAGTCGGGATCCCTACGAGCAGTACTTC	CSARDFRSRDPYEQYF
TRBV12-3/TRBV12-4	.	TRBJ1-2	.	TGTGCCAGCACCAAATTAGGTATTGGCTACACCTTC	CASTKLGIGYTF
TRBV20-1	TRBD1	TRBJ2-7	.	TGCAGTGCAGTATGGACAGGAGAAAGCTACGAGCAGTACTTC	CSAVWTGESYEQYF
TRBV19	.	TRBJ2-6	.	TGTGCCAGTAGAAGCCGCGGGGCCAACGTCCTGACTTTC	CASRSRGANVLTF
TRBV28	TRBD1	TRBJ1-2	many	TGTGCCAGCAGTTTTTGGGACAGCCCTTTTAAGGGCTACACCTTC	CASSFWDSPFKGYTF
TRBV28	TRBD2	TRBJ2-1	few	TGTGCCAGCAGTTCAGCCGGGACTAGGTACAATGAGCAGTTCTTC	CASSSAGTRYNEQFF
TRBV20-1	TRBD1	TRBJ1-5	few	TGCAGTGCTCGCAGACAGGGGACCACCTACAATCAGCCCCAGCATTTT	CSARRQGTTYNQPQHF
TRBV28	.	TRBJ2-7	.	TGTGCCAGCAGTTTCGGCTCAGCGAGCTCCTACGAGCAGTACTTC	CASSFGSASSYEQYF
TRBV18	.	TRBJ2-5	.	TGTGCCAGCTCACCACCCGCGACAGTGAAGACCCAGTACTTC	CASSPPATVKTQYF
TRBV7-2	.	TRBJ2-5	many	TGTGCCAGCAGCACCCGGACAGCGATCCAAGAGACCCAGTACTTC	CASSTRTAIQETQYF
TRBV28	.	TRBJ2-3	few	TGTGCCAGCAGTTTAGACCTTTTAGGAGACACAGATACGCAGTATTTT	CASSLDLLGDTDTQYF
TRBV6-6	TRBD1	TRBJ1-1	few	TGTGCCAGCAGTTACTGGGACAGGGGAAACACTGAAGCTTTCTTT	CASSYWDRGNTEAFF
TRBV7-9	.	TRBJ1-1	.	TGTGCCAGCAGCCTTGACGGATTCATCCATTTGAACACTGAAGCTTTCTTT	CASSLDGFIHLNTEAFF
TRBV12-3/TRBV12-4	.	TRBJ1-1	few	TGTGCCAGCAGCGCCCAAGCTTCGGGTAACACTGAAGCTTTCTTT	CASSAQASGNTEAFF
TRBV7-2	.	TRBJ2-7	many	TGTGCCAGCAGCTTAGCGCGACTGGACGAGCAGTACTTC	CASSLARLDEQYF
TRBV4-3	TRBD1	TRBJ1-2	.	TGCGCCAGCAGCCATGAAGGGACAGCAAAAAACTATGGCTACACCTTC	CASSHEGTAKNYGYTF
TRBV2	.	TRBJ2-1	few	TGTGCCAGCAGTGAAGCGCCCGTAGCAGGGGGGGCCGGTGAGCAGTTCTTC	CASSEAPVAGGAGEQFF
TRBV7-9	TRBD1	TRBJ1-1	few	TGTGCCAGCAGCCCGGGACAGGGTAAGGCTTTCTTT	CASSPGQGKAFF
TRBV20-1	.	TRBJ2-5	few	TGCAGTGCACATCGACCGGGGTCGGAGACCCAGTACTTC	CSAHRPGSETQYF
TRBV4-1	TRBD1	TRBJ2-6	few	TGCGCCAGCAGCCAAGAAGGACAGGGGCTCCGCTCTGGGGCCAACGTCCTGACTTTC	CASSQEGQGLRSGANVLTF
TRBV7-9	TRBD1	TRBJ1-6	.	TGTGCCAGCAGCGACCCGGGACAGGGGAATAATTCACCCCTCCACTTT	CASSDPGQGNNSPLHF
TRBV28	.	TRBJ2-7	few	TGTGCCAGCAGTTCGATACGGGAGCAGTACTTC	CASSSIREQYF
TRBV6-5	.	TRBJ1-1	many	TGTGCCAGCAGCTACGGACGGAACACTGAAGCTTTCTTT	CASSYGRNTEAFF
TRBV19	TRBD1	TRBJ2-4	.	TGTGCCAGTAGTAACCCCGTAGGACAGGGTGGGGAAGGAAACATTCAGTACTTC	CASSNPVGQGGEGNIQYF
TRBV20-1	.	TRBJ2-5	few	TGCAGTGCTACCGGGACCAGAGAAGAGACCCAGTACTTC	CSATGTREETQYF
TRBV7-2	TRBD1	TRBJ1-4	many	TGTGCCAGCAGTCCGACAGGGCCAGGAGAAAAACTGTTTTTT	CASSPTGPGEKLFF
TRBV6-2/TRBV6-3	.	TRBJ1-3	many	TGTGCCAGCAGTTACGGGCACGGCTACCATCCTGGAAACACCATATATTTT	CASSYGHGYHPGNTIYF
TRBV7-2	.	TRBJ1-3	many	TGTGCCAGCACCAGAGTAACAGACCGAGGAAACACCATATATTTT	CASTRVTDRGNTIYF
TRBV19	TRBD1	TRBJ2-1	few	TGTGCCAGTGGTCCATTTCCGGGACAGGGTTCCTACAATGAGCAGTTCTTC	CASGPFPGQGSYNEQFF
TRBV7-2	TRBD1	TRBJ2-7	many	TGTGCCAGCAGCCCAACGGCGGGACAGGGCTACGAGCAGTACTTC	CASSPTAGQGYEQYF
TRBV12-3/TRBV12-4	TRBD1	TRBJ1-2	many	TGTGCCAGCAGTCCGAGGACAGGCGGCTACACCTTC	CASSPRTGGYTF
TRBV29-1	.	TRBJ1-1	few	TGCAGCGTCAACCGGCCGGGAAACACTGAAGCTTTCTTT	CSVNRPGNTEAFF
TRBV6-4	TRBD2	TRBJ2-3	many	TGTGCCAGCAGTGAGACGGCGGGGGGAAGCACAGATACGCAGTATTTT	CASSETAGGSTDTQYF
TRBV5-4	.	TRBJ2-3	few	TGTGCCAGCAGCCCACAGGGTAAAGATACGCAGTATTTT	CASSPQGKDTQYF
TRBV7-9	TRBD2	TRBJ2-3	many	TGTGCCAGCAGCGCGAACCGACTAGCGGGGTATGATACGCAGTATTTT	CASSANRLAGYDTQYF